The T cell receptor beta chain under discussion was sequenced for a study of OX40 agonist ivuxolimab in advanced cancers. Study outcomes and limitations: Both CD4+ and CD8+ T cell populations in blood had undergone clonal expansion by week 6 at 0.1 to 3.0 mg/kg.

Sampling of blood occurred at baseline, cycle 4 day 1, and cycle 7 day 1. Some clones are missing from TCRdb's copy, which holds only in-frame ones; the method was immunoSEQ multiplex PCR. The data show 50,000 to 65,000 clones, roughly 90% seen once. About this clone: Its specificity is not known.

The CDR3 loop spans 13 amino acids. The V end lost 3 bases, the J end lost 4 bases, and 9 bases lay between the germline ends. The germline CDR1 and CDR2 sequences are MGHRA and YSYEKL. The clonotype was recovered from an adult with an advanced solid tumor such as melanoma, head and neck, liver or kidney cancer. The input for sequencing was CD4+ or CD8+ T cells sorted from blood, taken in a trial of the OX40 agonist ivuxolimab. The chain is built from TRBV4-1 and TRBJ2-5, with D unclear. In nucleotides, the CDR3 is TGCGCCAGCAGCCAGCGGAGACTAGAGACCCAGTACTTC. Translated, it gives CASSQRRLETQYF.